This T cell receptor beta chain was profiled in a study of shared clonotypes between healthy human individuals. Notes on the study in general: Even with large depth, rarefaction showed that sorted-subset sequencing was incomplete.

With regard to this clone: Its antigen remains unknown.

Libraries were prepared by immunoSEQ multiplex PCR; TCRdb keeps only in-frame clonotypes and omits some of them. The sample holds approximately 2.5 million clones, 80% to 95% seen once. CDR3 length equals 14 residues. Trimming removed 3 bases at V and 5 bases at J, with 11 bases between. Germline V gives CDR1 SGHRS, CDR2 YFSETQ. The TCR sequence derives from a man younger than 30 in good health. Some clones in this sample may be carry-over from other donors' samples. The rearrangement links TRBV5-1 to TRBJ1-4, with D hard to call. The sequenced sample was naive CD4+ T cells from PBMCs. Subset of the sample: CD45RA+ positively selected. CDR3 sequence reads: CASSSRATNEKLFF. As DNA, the CDR3 is TGCGCCAGCAGCTCTCGGGCCACCAATGAAAAACTGTTTTTT. Filled out from reference TRBV5-1 and TRBJ1-4, the complete variable domain reads KAGVTQTPRYLIKTRGQQVTLSCSPISGHRSVSWYQQTPGQGLQFLFEYFSETQRNKGNFPGRFSGRQFSNSRSEMNVSTLELGDSALYLCASSSRATNEKLFFGSGTQLSVL.